Following are 6 T cell receptor beta chains from one sample sequenced in a study of T cell responses to AZD1222 COVID-19 vaccine. TCRdb's copy holds only in-frame clones and misses some; the assay was immunoSEQ multiplex PCR. The table lists some 150,000 clones, about 93% of them singletons. The source was peripheral blood, collected on day 0 of MenACWY control vaccination. The origin of the receptors is an adult in good health.

The J gene is TRBJ2-3, the V gene TRBV7-9, with D tentatively TRBD1 or TRBD2 (5 bases each). This CDR3 has 13 residues. CDR1 is SEHNR and CDR2 is FQNEAQ in the germline V gene (reference sequence). Trimming shortened V by 5 bases and J by 5 bases, and 11 bases separated the two germline ends. The DNA for the CDR3 is TGTGCCAGCAGCCGAGGGGTGCAAGATACGCAGTATTTT. Translation: CASSRGVQDTQYF.

CDR3 protein: CASYTGGGGTDTQYF. CDR3 in DNA: TGTGCCAGCTATACAGGGGGCGGCGGCACAGATACGCAGTATTTT. V gene TRBV7-8 combines with J gene TRBJ2-3; 9 bases fit TRBD1. The ends lost 8 bases at V and 1 base at J; junction bases unmatched: 7. This CDR3 region has 15 residues. In germline, CDR1 is SGHVS, CDR2 FQNEAQ. Filled out from reference TRBV7-8 and TRBJ2-3, the complete variable domain reads GAGVSQSPRYKVAKRGQDVALRCDPISGHVSLFWYQQALGQGPEFLTYFQNEAQLDKSGLPSDRFFAERPEGSVSTLKIQRTQQEDSAVYLCASYTGGGGTDTQYFGPGTRLTVL.

The chain uses TRBV6-5 and TRBJ2-7; TRBD1 aligns across 10 bases. V was clipped by 8 bases and J by 3 bases; unmatched bases: 10. Germline-derived CDR1 and CDR2 are MNHEY and SVGAGI. The CDR3 length is 15 residues. As DNA, the CDR3 is TGTGCCAGCGATAATTTCCGGGACAGGGGCTACGAGCAGTACTTC. It is translated as CASDNFRDRGYEQYF.

This clone was recorded a few times. The chain links TRBV6-5 to TRBJ2-1; 12 nucleotides agree with TRBD2. Germline CDR1 is MNHEY and CDR2 is SVGAGI. V was pared by 6 bases and J by 6 bases, with 3 bases of the junction left unmatched. The CDR3 loop spans 14 amino acids. As DNA, the CDR3 is TGTGCCAGCAGCGCACTAGCGGGGGGCAATGAGCAGTTCTTC. Its protein is CASSALAGGNEQFF.

The genes are TRBV10-2 and TRBJ2-7; no definite D call. The germline V and J ends were trimmed by 2 bases and 5 bases, with 4 bases remaining between them. This CDR3 spans 11 amino acids. From germline, CDR1 is WSHSY and CDR2 SAAADI. The CDR3 region has the DNA TGCGCCAGCAGTGAGGTGAACGAGCAGTACTTC. It yields the protein CASSEVNEQYF.

V and J are TRBV28 and TRBJ1-1; 7 bases are shared with TRBD1. The V and J ends lost 5 bases and 1 base, in that order; junction bases with no gene match: 19. The CDR3 extends over 19 amino acids. Looked up from germline, CDR1 is MDHEN and CDR2 is SYDVKM. The CDR3 sequence is CASSTSLKGRGFGNTEAFF. The CDR3 DNA reads as TGTGCCAGCAGTACTTCCCTCAAAGGCAGGGGGTTTGGGAACACTGAAGCTTTCTTT.